Each of the 19 T cell receptor beta chains below was sequenced from the same sample in a study of tissue T cells after allogeneic stem cell transplantation. Method: immunoSEQ multiplex PCR; TCRdb's copy keeps in-frame clones and lacks some. The sample lists about 15,000 clones, roughly 70% occurring once. The specimen sequenced was spleen. These receptors originate from a female BALB/c mouse in good health. For this strain, the MHC haplotype corresponds to H2-d.

To note about this clone: Gene names are the mouse ones. CDR3 sequence: CASSQELGVYAEQFF. CDR3 DNA (partial): TGTGCCAGCAGCCAAGAACTGGGGGTCTATGCTGAGCAGTTC. This chain joins TRBV5 and TRBJ2-1; 8 positions agree with TRBD2. The read comes to an end 1 residue before the CDR3 does, leaving the germline J gene to fill in the end. The junction had 1 base not matched to a gene; V was cut back by 0 bases and J by 3 bases. Per germline, CDR1 LGHNA and CDR2 YNLKQL (reference sequence). The CDR3 spans 15 residues.

Remarks on this clone: Germline and genes: mouse. The read finishes 1 residue shy of the CDR3 end, and the germline J gene is used to complete it. The rearrangement links TRBV19 to TRBJ1-1, with D perhaps TRBD1 (6 bases). The CDR3 runs to 12 residues. Germline V gene data show CDR1 as FNHDT and CDR2 as SITEND (reference sequence). V dropped 2 bases and J dropped 5 bases, with 7 bases sitting between them. The CDR3 sequence: CASSMGTTEVFF. The sequenced CDR3 bases are TGTGCCAGCAGTATGGGGACAACAGAAGTCTTC.

Details on this clone: These gene names are mouse names. The read halts 1 residue ahead of the CDR3 end, with the missing end drawn from the germline J gene. V gene TRBV5 combines with J gene TRBJ2-7, with 11 positions matching TRBD2. With V trimmed by 0 bases and J by 3 bases, 4 bases remained unmatched. The CDR3 spans 16 residues. Germline values: CDR1 LGHNA, CDR2 YNLKQL (reference sequence). The CDR3 loop reads CASSQERDWGGYEQYF. The CDR3 bases that were read are TGTGCCAGCAGCCAAGAAAGAGACTGGGGGGGCTATGAACAGTAC.

For this clone: Gene labels here are mouse ones. The read terminates 1 residue ahead of where the CDR3 ends, so the germline J gene completes it. This chain uses TRBV5 with TRBJ2-4, with 10 bases that match TRBD2. CDR1 is LGHNA, CDR2 YNLKQL, per germline (reference sequence). V trimming: 1 base; J trimming: 5 bases; junction bases outside the gene matches: 0. The CDR3 spans 14 residues. CDR3 sequence: CASSQGLGGNTLYF. CDR3 bases read: TGTGCCAGCAGCCAAGGACTGGGGGGAAACACCTTGTAC.

The table lists this clone with a few counts. The gene names here belong to mouse. The read ends 1 residue early relative to the CDR3; the germline J gene fills the gap. This chain links TRBV31 with TRBJ1-5; D uncertain. The CDR3 has 12 amino acids. V shed 1 base and J shed 4 bases, with 5 bases lying between them. Per germline, CDR1 GKSSPN and CDR2 SITVG. The CDR3 loop reads CAWSHQNQAPLF. CDR3 DNA (partial): TGTGCCTGGAGTCACCAGAACCAGGCTCCGCTT.

A note on this clone: Germline and genes here are mouse. Coverage ceases 1 residue before the CDR3 finishes, and the germline J gene fills in the end. The chain is built from TRBV29 and TRBJ2-1; TRBD2 agrees at 8 bases. Germline loops: CDR1 MSHET, CDR2 SYDVDS. V lost 3 bases, J lost 0 bases, and 1 base stayed unmatched. There are 15 residues in the CDR3. The CDR3 loop is CASSLTGDNYAEQFF. The covered CDR3 bases are TGTGCTAGCAGTTTGACTGGGGATAACTATGCTGAGCAGTTC.

On this clone itself: Genes here carry mouse names. The CDR3 extends 1 residue past the end of the read, so its final part is completed from the germline J gene. The J gene is TRBJ2-3, the V gene TRBV19; unclear D gene. V was clipped by 9 bases and J by 1 base, with 15 bases between them. The CDR3 is 14 amino acids. Per germline, CDR1 FNHDT and CDR2 SITEND (reference sequence). CDR3 residues: CATKDGEGAETLYF. The part of the CDR3 DNA that was read is TGTGCCACAAAAGACGGGGAGGGTGCAGAAACGCTGTAT.

As to this clone: Mouse germline and gene names are used. The CDR3 bases that were read are TGTGCCAGCGGCCCCGGGACAGGGGCTGGAAATACGCTCTAT. Residues: CASGPGTGAGNTLY. Given in full, the CDR3 is CASGPGTGAGNTLYF. This chain connects TRBV13-2 to TRBJ1-3; 10 bases line up with TRBD1. Sequencing ends 1 residue short of the CDR3 end; the germline J gene provides the rest. The V segment lost 5 bases and the J segment 2 bases; nucleotides outside the gene matches: 4. The CDR3 sequence is 15 residues long. The germline gives CDR1 NNHNN, CDR2 SYGAGS (reference sequence).

This clone was counted a single time. Germline and genes here are mouse. Incomplete CDR3 DNA: TGTGCCAGCAGCCAAGAAGGGGGGAGGGGTGCAGAAACGCTGTAT. Protein sequence: CASSQEGGRGAETLY. The CDR3 in its entirety is CASSQEGGRGAETLYF. V usage is TRBV2 and J usage is TRBJ2-3; D tentatively fits TRBD1 or TRBD2 (6 bases each). Read data end 1 residue before the CDR3 end; the end is taken from the germline J gene. CDR3 length: 16 residues. Deletions cut 0 bases from V and 1 base from J, with 11 bases between. Germline V gene lookup returns CDR1 LGHNA and CDR2 YSYQKL.

On this clone: The genes are named according to mouse. The CDR3 region is CASSFRAYEQYF. CDR3 DNA (partial): TGTGCTAGCAGTTTCCGGGCTTATGAACAGTAC. The chain recombines TRBV29 with TRBJ2-7; no firm D call. The sequenced fragment ends 1 residue before the CDR3 boundary, so the rest is inferred from the germline J gene. The CDR3 consists of 12 residues. Trimming removed 3 bases at V and 4 bases at J, with 7 bases between. CDR1 and CDR2 (germline): MSHET, SYDVDS.

Remarks on this clone: Gene names are the mouse ones. The read comes to an end 1 residue before the CDR3 does, leaving the germline J gene to fill in the end. The gene calls are TRBV3 and TRBJ2-5; 9 bases are shared with TRBD2. The J segment lost 7 bases and the V segment lost 2 bases, leaving 4 bases of the junction unmatched. The CDR3 length is 14 residues. Germline assignment: CDR1 SNHLY and CDR2 FYNGKV (reference sequence). The CDR3 is CASSLLLGGYTQYF. Incomplete CDR3 DNA: TGTGCCAGCAGCTTACTCCTGGGGGGGTACACCCAGTAC.

The table lists this clone with a few counts. Gene names and germline match the mouse. Read sequence stops 1 residue before the CDR3 end, and the germline J gene provides the missing end. This chain joins TRBV13-2 and TRBJ2-7, with 9 bases identical to TRBD2. The CDR3 length is 16 residues. Germline V gene lookup returns CDR1 NNHNN and CDR2 SYGAGS (reference sequence). V was clipped by 3 bases and J by 4 bases; unmatched bases: 11. The sequenced CDR3 bases are TGTGCCAGCGGTGGGGTTTCCGGGACTGGGACATATGAACAGTAC. It encodes CASGGVSGTGTYEQY. The full-length CDR3 reads as CASGGVSGTGTYEQYF.

As regards this clone: Mouse gene names and germline throughout. With the read ending 1 residue before the CDR3 end, the germline J gene is used to fill in that end. V is TRBV19 and J is TRBJ1-6; D possibly corresponds to TRBD1 (6 bases). TRBJ1-6 is flagged as an ORF with uncertain function. Looked up from germline, CDR1 is FNHDT and CDR2 is SITEND (reference sequence). This CDR3 contains 13 residues. V was cut by 5 bases and J by 6 bases, with 9 bases left in between. The CDR3 here is CASRNRANSPLYF. CDR3 DNA (partial): TGTGCCAGCAGAAACAGGGCTAATTCGCCCCTCTAC.

Worth noting for this clone: Mouse germline and gene names are used. The read ends 1 residue early relative to the CDR3; the germline J gene fills the gap. The chain has TRBV2 and TRBJ2-3; 7 nucleotides match TRBD1. CDR1 is LGHNA, CDR2 YSYQKL, per germline. This CDR3 contains 13 residues. With 3 bases clipped from V and 3 bases from J, the junction kept 0 bases outside the gene matches. The CDR3 here is CASSQTGAETLYF. CDR3 DNA, as far as it was read: TGTGCCAGCAGCCAGACAGGGGCAGAAACGCTGTAT.

Concerning this clone: Genes here carry mouse names. The observed sequence ends 1 residue before the CDR3 terminus, with the missing tail filled in from the germline J gene. The V and J genes are TRBV24 and TRBJ2-5; D is undetermined. Deletions cut 0 bases from V and 3 bases from J, with 7 bases between. Per the germline V gene, CDR1 is KGHTA and CDR2 is FRNEEI. This CDR3 has 14 amino acids. The sequenced CDR3 bases are TGTGCCAGCAGTCTGTATATCCTGCAAGACACCCAGTAC. Protein sequence: CASSLYILQDTQY. The whole CDR3 protein is CASSLYILQDTQYF.

About this clone itself: Gene names are the mouse ones. CDR3 DNA, as far as it was read: TGTGCCAGCAGGGCAGCTATTTCCAACGAAAGATTATTT. Protein product: CASRAAISNERLF. The whole CDR3 protein reads CASRAAISNERLFF. The J gene is TRBJ1-4, the V gene TRBV13-3; D uncertain. From the germline J gene comes the end of the CDR3, since the read stops 1 residue before it. Deletions cut 5 bases from V and 0 bases from J, with 8 bases between. The CDR3 has 14 amino acids. Germline lookup yields CDR1 NNHDY and CDR2 SYVADS.

Notes on this clone: Mouse gene names apply. CDR3 DNA (partial): TGTGCCAGCAGCCATCCTCAGGACAGGGGGCATGAACAGTAC. It yields the protein CASSHPQDRGHEQY. In full, the CDR3 reads CASSHPQDRGHEQYF. The V call is TRBV2, the J call TRBJ2-7; 11 nucleotides agree with TRBD1. The sequence runs out 1 residue before the end of the CDR3; the remainder is reconstructed from the germline J gene. This CDR3 is built from 15 residues. V lost 3 bases and J lost 5; bases outside the gene matches: 6. Germline V gives CDR1 LGHNA, CDR2 YSYQKL.

Only a few counts were recorded for this clone. The genes and germline here are from mouse. With the read ending 1 residue before the CDR3 end, the germline J gene is used to fill in that end. The chain joins TRBV14 to TRBJ2-7; 9 bases align to TRBD1. The ends lost 4 bases at V and 2 bases at J; junction bases unmatched: 4. This CDR3 region has 14 residues. Germline CDR1 reads SGHDT; CDR2 reads FRDEAV. CDR3 region: CASSHTGGAYEQYF. CDR3 bases read: TGTGCCAGCAGTCACACAGGGGGCGCCTATGAACAGTAC. Using reference TRBV14 and TRBJ2-7 for the parts outside the CDR3, the full variable domain is EAGVTQSPRYAVLQEGQAVSFWCDPISGHDTLYWYQQPRDQGPQLLVYFRDEAVIDNSQLPSDRFSAVRPKGTNSTLKIQSAKQGDTATYLCASSHTGGAYEQYFGPGTRLTVL.

Comments on this clone: Each gene name is a mouse one. The sequence runs out 1 residue before the end of the CDR3; the remainder is reconstructed from the germline J gene. V usage is TRBV3 and J usage is TRBJ2-5, with D unresolved. The germline V gene has CDR1 SNHLY and CDR2 FYNGKV (reference sequence). This CDR3 is 12 amino acids long. Trimming shortened V by 3 bases and J by 3 bases, and 4 bases separated the two germline ends. The part of the CDR3 DNA that was read is TGTGCCAGCAGCTTCGATCAAGACACCCAGTAC. Its protein product is CASSFDQDTQY. The entire CDR3 is CASSFDQDTQYF. Full variable domain (missing parts from reference TRBV3 and TRBJ2-5): GPKVLQIPSHQIIDMGQMVTLNCDPVSNHLYFYWYKQILGQQMEFLVNFYNGKVMEKSKLFKDQFSVERPDGSYFTLKIQPTALEDSAVYFCASSFDQDTQYFGPGTRLLVL.